This entry is about one T cell receptor (beta chain). Clones were read by immunoSEQ multiplex PCR, and TCRdb kept only the in-frame ones, dropping some. The sample shows about 27,000 clones, roughly 89% of them seen only once. This sample stems from a study of OX40 agonist ivuxolimab in advanced cancers. The CDR3 length is 15 residues. Germline CDR1 MDHEN, CDR2 SYDVKM. V dropped 6 bases and J dropped 3; count of bases not matched to a gene: 10. The V gene is TRBV28, the J gene TRBJ2-7; 8 nucleotides align to TRBD1. The clonotype comes from an adult with an advanced solid tumor such as melanoma, head and neck, liver or kidney cancer. This sample comprised CD4+ or CD8+ T cells sorted from blood, obtained in a trial of the OX40 agonist ivuxolimab. Here the CDR3 DNA reads TGTGCCAGCAGCAACAGGGGGACCCTCTACTACGAGCAGTACTTC. It encodes CASSNRGTLYYEQYF.